These 17 T cell receptor beta chains came from one sample sequenced in a study of cytomegalovirus exposure and HLA in healthy donors. The PCR ran on 60 Vbeta and 13 Jbeta primers. Data came from immunoSEQ multiplex PCR; TCRdb stores just in-frame clones and leaves some out. The sample carries around 300,000 clones, around four fifths recorded once. Sequences were obtained from PBMCs. Receptors were obtained from a woman in her thirties or forties in good health and CMV-seropositive.

This chain uses TRBV27 with TRBJ2-3; the match to TRBD2 covers 11 bases. This CDR3 has 19 amino acids. Germline-derived CDR1 and CDR2 are MNHEY and SMNVEV (reference sequence). V was pared by 5 bases and J by 4 bases, with 17 bases of the junction left unmatched. CDR3 sequence (DNA): TGTGCCAGCAGTCTTTGGGGACTAGCGGATTTAGAAAGGCCAGATACGCAGTATTTT. This translates into CASSLWGLADLERPDTQYF.

The CDR3 DNA reads as TGTGCCAGCAGCCCTGACAAGAGTAATGAAAAACTGTTTTTT. This encodes CASSPDKSNEKLFF. The chain recombines TRBV7-6 with TRBJ1-4, with no clear D. In germline, CDR1 is SGHVS, CDR2 FNYEAQ. The CDR3 loop spans 14 amino acids. Deletions cut 5 bases from V and 4 bases from J, with 11 bases between.

The gene calls are TRBV5-4 and TRBJ2-3; D remains ambiguous. From germline, CDR1 is SGHNT and CDR2 YYREEE (reference sequence). V was clipped by 3 bases and J by 0 bases, with 14 bases between them. The CDR3 spans 16 residues. CDR3 nucleotides: TGTGCCAGCAGCTCGCGAGTCAAAGCTAGCACAGATACGCAGTATTTT. Encoded protein: CASSSRVKASTDTQYF.

In this sample, this clone turned up a few times. The J gene is TRBJ1-2, the V gene TRBV28; maybe TRBD1 (6 bases). Germline V gives CDR1 MDHEN, CDR2 SYDVKM. The V end lost 2 bases, the J end lost 8 bases, and 15 bases lay between the germline ends. This CDR3 has 14 amino acids. The DNA for the CDR3 is TGTGCCAGCAGTTTAACAGGGCTCCCTGGAGGCTACACCTTC. Translation gives CASSLTGLPGGYTF.

The chain carries TRBV27 and TRBJ1-6; TRBD1 agrees at 7 bases. Germline CDR1 MNHEY, CDR2 SMNVEV (reference sequence). Germline trimming cut 5 bases from V and 8 bases from J; bases unmatched to any gene: 3. The CDR3 runs to 13 residues. CDR3 sequence reads: CASSTGTDSPLHF. CDR3 DNA sequence: TGTGCCAGCAGTACAGGGACAGATTCACCCCTCCACTTT.

A remark on this clone: The sample contains more than one DNA sequence encoding this CDR3. The chain joins TRBV6-5 to TRBJ1-1; D not certain. The CDR3 totals 11 residues. Germline V gene data show CDR1 as MNHEY and CDR2 as SVGAGI. V was shortened by 7 bases and J by 1 base, with 4 bases between the two germline ends. The CDR3 DNA sequence: TGTGCCAGCATCGGGAACACTGAAGCTTTCTTT. This gives the protein CASIGNTEAFF.

The chain uses TRBV30 and TRBJ1-2, with unresolved D. This CDR3 spans 15 amino acids. V dropped 3 bases and J dropped 1 base, with 15 bases sitting between them. Per the germline V gene, CDR1 is GTSNPN and CDR2 is SVGIG (reference sequence). The CDR3 is CAWSLNSGLNYGYTF. CDR3 DNA: TGTGCCTGGAGCCTGAACAGTGGACTTAACTATGGCTACACCTTC.

V usage is TRBV28 and J usage is TRBJ2-1; 7 bases line up with TRBD1. The CDR3 consists of 16 residues. In germline, CDR1 is MDHEN, CDR2 SYDVKM. J was trimmed by 2 bases and V by 3 bases; bases with no gene match: 7. The CDR3 DNA follows: TGTGCCAGCAGTTTCGCGACAGGGAAGACCTACAATGAGCAGTTCTTC. This translates into CASSFATGKTYNEQFF.

The chain has TRBV19 and TRBJ2-7, with D perhaps TRBD1 (5 bases). The V and J ends lost 6 bases and 3 bases respectively, with 18 bases between them. This CDR3 contains 15 residues. Germline assignment: CDR1 LNHDA and CDR2 SQIVND (reference sequence). CDR3 protein: CASSPGQGQLYEQYF. CDR3 bases: TGTGCCAGTAGCCCAGGGCAAGGGCAGCTCTACGAGCAGTACTTC.

Here the CDR3 reads CASSQGTENGYTF. Written as DNA, the CDR3 is TGTGCCAGCTCACAAGGGACAGAGAATGGCTACACCTTC. The gene calls are TRBV18 and TRBJ1-2; 7 bases match TRBD1. The trim removed 4 bases at V and 6 bases at J, leaving 5 bases unmatched. Germline values: CDR1 KGHSH, CDR2 LQKENI. This CDR3 has 13 amino acids.

V usage is TRBV19 and J usage is TRBJ1-1; the D gene is possibly TRBD1 (5 bases). Trimming took 1 base from V and 7 from J, leaving 13 bases between them. Germline V gene sequence: CDR1 LNHDA, CDR2 SQIVND (reference sequence). This CDR3 has 14 amino acids. The CDR3 loop is CASSIGDSLDEAFF. CDR3 nucleotide sequence: TGTGCCAGTAGTATAGGGGACTCCCTTGATGAAGCTTTCTTT. The full variable domain, with the rest looked up from reference TRBV19 and TRBJ1-1, is DGGITQSPKYLFRKEGQNVTLSCEQNLNHDAMYWYRQDPGQGLRLIYYSQIVNDFQKGDIAEGYSVSREKKESFPLTVTSAQKNPTAFYLCASSIGDSLDEAFFGQGTRLTVV.

This clone was counted a single time. The CDR3 region has the DNA TGTGCCAGCAGCCCTTCGGGGGGCGACGCTTTTAGAGGCTACACCTTC. As protein: CASSPSGGDAFRGYTF. The V call is TRBV7-9, the J call TRBJ1-2, with a weak D call TRBD1 (6 bases). CDR1 SEHNR and CDR2 FQNEAQ come from the germline V gene (reference sequence). Between the trimmed V and J ends, which lost 5 bases and 8 bases, there was a span of 24 bases. CDR3 length equals 16 residues. Full variable domain (rest looked up from reference TRBV7-9 and TRBJ1-2): DTGVSQNPRHKITKRGQNVTFRCDPISEHNRLYWYRQTLGQGPEFLTYFQNEAQLEKSRLLSDRFSAERPKGSFSTLEIQRTEQGDSAMYLCASSPSGGDAFRGYTFGSGTRLTVV.

This clone was found once. This chain links TRBV19 with TRBJ1-2, with a weak D call TRBD1 (6 bases). The germline V gene encodes CDR1 LNHDA and CDR2 SQIVND (reference sequence). V was trimmed by 1 base and J by 2 bases, leaving 17 bases between them. The CDR3 totals 17 residues. The CDR3 sequence: CASSIAPSGGHNYGYTF. The DNA for the CDR3 is TGTGCCAGTAGTATAGCTCCGTCTGGGGGCCACAACTATGGCTACACCTTC.

The V and J genes are TRBV6-6 and TRBJ2-7; 9 bases map to TRBD2. In germline, CDR1 is MNHNY, CDR2 SVGAGI (reference sequence). The ends lost 4 bases at V and 3 bases at J; junction bases unmatched: 1. The CDR3 sequence is 13 residues long. CDR3 in DNA: TGTGCCAGCAGTTTAGCGGGAGTCTACGAGCAGTACTTC. Its protein is CASSLAGVYEQYF.

This chain uses TRBV7-9 with TRBJ2-3; weak D call: TRBD2 (6 bases). V shed 5 bases and J shed 1 base, with 13 bases lying between them. The CDR3 runs 15 residues. The V gene's germline CDR1 is SEHNR and CDR2 FQNEAQ (reference sequence). CDR3 loop: CASSQWWGGTDTQYF. The CDR3 nucleotides are TGTGCCAGCAGCCAGTGGTGGGGGGGCACAGATACGCAGTATTTT.

In this sample, this clone turned up once. V gene TRBV7-2 combines with J gene TRBJ2-1; 8 nucleotides match TRBD1. The CDR3 sequence is 15 residues long. The trim removed 5 bases at V and 8 bases at J, leaving 11 bases unmatched. Germline V gene sequence: CDR1 SGHTA, CDR2 FQGNSA. This chain's CDR3 is CASSTTGESLHEQFF. DNA for the CDR3: TGTGCCAGCAGCACGACAGGGGAAAGTCTCCATGAGCAGTTCTTC.

The chain employs TRBV12-5 and TRBJ2-1, with 7 bases identical to TRBD1. Germline values: CDR1 LGHNT, CDR2 FRNRAP. The CDR3 spans 14 residues. Germline trimming cut 5 bases from V and 0 bases from J; bases unmatched to any gene: 1. The CDR3 sequence: CASGGQDSYNEQFF. CDR3 bases: TGTGCTAGTGGTGGACAGGACTCCTACAATGAGCAGTTCTTC.